The entry below gives a single T cell receptor beta chain sequence along with its context. The J segment lost 7 bases and the V segment lost 0 bases, leaving 1 base of the junction unmatched. Germline CDR1 LNHNV, CDR2 YYDKDF (reference sequence). This CDR3 is 13 amino acids long. Sequenced by immunoSEQ multiplex PCR; TCRdb stores in-frame clones only, minus some. The top ten clones hold 28% of a sample with fewer than 55,000 clones, around 83% of them seen once. These data originate in a study of radiotherapy plus CTLA-4 blockade in lung cancer. This receptor was identified in a human donor with non-small cell lung cancer whose response to radiotherapy plus ipilimumab could not be evaluated. The sample in question was peripheral blood, obtained from a patient treated with radiotherapy plus ipilimumab. The chain is built from TRBV15 and TRBJ1-2; 8 bases agree with TRBD1. The CDR3 DNA sequence: TGTGCCACCAGCAGAGAAGACAGGGGTGGCTACACCTTC. Protein: CATSREDRGGYTF.